A single sample gave rise to the 26 T cell receptor beta chains below, sequenced in a study of patients and donors after allogeneic stem cell transplantation. TCRdb analysed the RT-PCR reads with MiXCR anew, one entry per CDR3 protein. Seen here are roughly 30,000 distinct CDR3 sequences, almost 7% observed once, and the top ten hold roughly 34%. The specimen sequenced was blood, either unsorted or a sorted T cell fraction (not recorded which). Receptors were obtained from a human donor who was either an allogeneic HSCT recipient or a stem cell or donor lymphocyte infusion donor (not recorded which). It is not recorded whose cells these are; they may come from a transplant donor.

This clonotype was picked up many times. The V and J genes are TRBV12-3 or TRBV12-4 and TRBJ2-7; tentative D call: TRBD1 (6 bases). V lost 6 bases and J 2 bases, leaving 17 bases between the germline ends. The CDR3 has 15 residues. The CDR3 protein is CASSPSGTLTYEQYF. CDR3 DNA sequence: TGTGCCAGCAGCCCCTCGGGGACACTCACCTACGAGCAGTACTTC.

In its sample, this clonotype was seen many times. The chain has TRBV2 and TRBJ1-3, with TRBD1 as a possible D gene (6 bases). The V and J ends lost 5 bases and 1 base respectively, with 12 bases between them. Germline V gene data show CDR1 as SNHLY and CDR2 as FYNNEI. The CDR3 covers 15 residues. The CDR3 sequence: CASSPATGSGNTIYF. Here the CDR3 DNA reads TGTGCCAGCAGTCCCGCTACAGGGTCTGGAAACACCATATATTTT.

This clonotype was counted ten times or more. The chain couples TRBV29-1 to TRBJ2-3; 8 bases are shared with TRBD2. There are 13 residues in the CDR3. V lost 6 bases and J lost 3; bases outside the gene matches: 5. Germline values: CDR1 SQVTM, CDR2 ANQGSEA. The CDR3 coding sequence is TGCAGCGTGACAGCGGGAGCAACAGATACGCAGTATTTT. Its protein is CSVTAGATDTQYF.

The table lists this clonotype with many counts. The chain combines TRBV9 with TRBJ2-7; no reliable D call. V was shortened by 0 bases and J by 6 bases, with 13 bases between the two germline ends. Germline CDR1 is SGDLS and CDR2 is YYNGEE. The CDR3 extends over 14 amino acids. CDR3 nucleotide sequence: TGTGCCAGCAGCGTAGGTGGCTCTTCTCCCGAGCAGTACTTC. Translating it yields CASSVGGSSPEQYF.

About this clonotype itself: A read error is possible here, since a much larger clone lies one base away. The rearrangement links TRBV29-1 to TRBJ2-5; D ambiguous. CDR1 is SQVTM and CDR2 is ANQGSEA in the germline V gene. CDR3 length: 10 amino acids. DNA of the CDR3: TGCAGCGCTTATCAAGAGACCCATTACTTC. This encodes CSAYQETHYF.

The rearrangement uses TRBV11-3 and TRBJ2-2, with 11 bases identical to TRBD2. Germline V gives CDR1 SGHNT, CDR2 YENEEA. This CDR3 comprises 17 residues. The V and J ends lost 1 base and 2 bases, in that order; junction bases with no gene match: 3. As DNA, the CDR3 is TGTGCCAGCAGCTTAGGGGGACTAGCGGATAACACCGGGGAGCTGTTTTTT. Protein: CASSLGGLADNTGELFF.

This rearrangement joins TRBV3-1 to TRBJ1-2, with D possibly TRBD1 on 5 matching bases. This CDR3 comprises 15 residues. Germline values: CDR1 LGHDT, CDR2 YNNKEL (reference sequence). Trimming removed 1 base at V and 0 bases at J, with 9 bases between. The CDR3 DNA reads TGTGCCAGCAGCCAAGTTCAGGGAACTAACTATGGCTACACCTTC. Translation: CASSQVQGTNYGYTF.

There are many counts of this clonotype. This chain uses TRBV3-1 with TRBJ1-5; weak D call: TRBD1 (5 bases). The CDR3 totals 17 residues. The germline CDR1 and CDR2 sequences are LGHDT and YNNKEL (reference sequence). Trimming removed 1 base from V and 0 bases from J, with 13 bases in between. CDR3 DNA sequence: TGTGCCAGCAGCCAAGGGGGCCGACTCAATAGCAATCAGCCCCAGCATTTT. Encoded protein: CASSQGGRLNSNQPQHF.

The gene calls are TRBV11-2 and TRBJ2-7; D may correspond to TRBD1 or TRBD2 (6 bases each). V lost 1 base, J lost 2 bases, and 12 bases lay in between. Looked up from germline, CDR1 is SGHAT and CDR2 is FQNNGV. This CDR3 is 15 amino acids long. The DNA for the CDR3 is TGTGCCAGCAGCTTAGCCTCGGGGGCGACCTACGAGCAGTACTTC. Residues: CASSLASGATYEQYF.

In its sample, this clonotype was seen many times. This chain links TRBV15 with TRBJ2-1, with 7 positions matching TRBD2. Per the germline V gene, CDR1 is LNHNV and CDR2 is YYDKDF (reference sequence). The CDR3 is 17 amino acids. Germline trimming cut 0 bases from V and 4 bases from J; bases unmatched to any gene: 9. The CDR3 DNA follows: TGTGCCACCAGCAGAGATCTTGGGGGAGGGAAATACAATGAGCAGTTCTTC. This codes for CATSRDLGGGKYNEQFF.

Many counts were recorded for this clonotype. V and J are TRBV12-3 or TRBV12-4 and TRBJ1-1, with D possibly being TRBD1 (6 bases). CDR3 length equals 14 residues. Trimming stripped 3 bases from V and 4 bases from J, with 12 bases between. The CDR3 sequence: CASSFGGRGTEAFF. CDR3 coding DNA: TGTGCCAGCAGTTTCGGGGGCCGGGGCACTGAAGCTTTCTTT.

By share of the sample, this clonotype is medium-sized. The V gene is TRBV7-9, the J gene TRBJ2-7; TRBD1 matches at 7 bases. With V trimmed by 5 bases and J by 5 bases, 9 bases remained unmatched. This CDR3 spans 14 amino acids. Germline CDR1 is SEHNR and CDR2 is FQNEAQ (reference sequence). DNA of the CDR3: TGTGCCAGCAGCCCTTCACAGGGGAACCACGAGCAGTACTTC. It codes for CASSPSQGNHEQYF. Drawing the rest from reference TRBV7-9 and TRBJ2-7, the complete variable domain is DTGVSQNPRHKITKRGQNVTFRCDPISEHNRLYWYRQTLGQGPEFLTYFQNEAQLEKSRLLSDRFSAERPKGSFSTLEIQRTEQGDSAMYLCASSPSQGNHEQYFGPGTRLTVT.

This clonotype was seen ten or more times. The chain combines TRBV7-2 with TRBJ1-5; D gene unclear. CDR3 length equals 13 residues. CDR1 and CDR2 (germline): SGHTA, FQGNSA. V lost 1 base and J 6 bases, leaving 7 bases between the germline ends. DNA for the CDR3: TGTGCCAGCAGCTTAGATAGGGTTCAGCCCCAGCATTTT. Its translation is CASSLDRVQPQHF.

This clonotype was recorded many times. This chain joins TRBV12-3 or TRBV12-4 and TRBJ1-5; D remains unclear. Trimming pared 3 bases from V and 7 bases from J, leaving 19 bases between. The CDR3 consists of 16 residues. The CDR3 DNA follows: TGTGCCAGCAGTTTCTCCGGGAGCCGAAAGAGGCAGCCCCAGCATTTT. Translating gives CASSFSGSRKRQPQHF.

This clonotype was detected ten times or more. The chain links TRBV7-9 to TRBJ2-1, with unresolved D. The length of the CDR3 is 13 residues. Between the trimmed V and J ends, which lost 2 bases and 4 bases, there was a span of 6 bases. Looked up from germline, CDR1 is SEHNR and CDR2 is FQNEAQ (reference sequence). CDR3: CASSLPLYNEQFF. The CDR3 nucleotides are TGTGCCAGCAGCTTACCTCTTTACAATGAGCAGTTCTTC.

This clonotype was counted only a few times. The chain links TRBV6-6 to TRBJ2-7; the D gene is possibly TRBD2 (6 bases). This CDR3 has 14 amino acids. Germline CDR1 and CDR2: MNHNY and SVGAGI (reference sequence). The germline V and J ends were trimmed by 1 base and 2 bases, with 9 bases remaining between them. The chain's CDR3 is CASSYFGSAYEQYF. In DNA form, the CDR3 reads TGTGCCAGCAGTTACTTCGGGAGTGCCTACGAGCAGTACTTC.

This clonotype has at least ten counts. The chain combines TRBV12-3 or TRBV12-4 with TRBJ2-7; 8 nucleotides align to TRBD2. The length of the CDR3 is 13 residues. V was pared by 3 bases and J by 3 bases, with 1 base of the junction left unmatched. CDR3 nucleotide sequence: TGTGCCAGCAGTTTTCTAGCGGGCTACGAGCAGTACTTC. Translation: CASSFLAGYEQYF.

This clonotype was counted ten times or more. The gene calls are TRBV6-1 and TRBJ1-6; TRBD1 might be the D (5 bases). Germline V gene lookup returns CDR1 MNHNS and CDR2 SASEGT. This CDR3 is built from 15 residues. Trimming took 5 bases from V and 10 from J, leaving 18 bases between them. CDR3 bases: TGTGCCAGCAGTCAGGGTGCCCCTAATGTCTCACCCCTCCACTTT. It specifies CASSQGAPNVSPLHF.

The rearrangement uses TRBV3-1 and TRBJ1-3; no firm D call. Deletions cut 1 base from V and 2 bases from J, with 0 bases between. Germline values: CDR1 LGHDT, CDR2 YNNKEL (reference sequence). The CDR3 runs 12 residues. The CDR3 DNA sequence: TGTGCCAGCAGCCAAGCTGGAAACACCATATATTTT. Its translation: CASSQAGNTIYF.

This clonotype was counted many times. The chain is built from TRBV6-2 or TRBV6-3 and TRBJ1-6; unclear D gene. CDR3 length equals 12 residues. Deletions cut 6 bases from V and 9 bases from J, with 9 bases between. The germline CDR1 and CDR2 sequences are MNHEY and SVGEGT. For the CDR3, the DNA is TGTGCCAGCAGAAGGACGGGTTCACCCCTCCACTTT. It translates to CASRRTGSPLHF.

V usage is TRBV27 and J usage is TRBJ2-6; D gene unclear. CDR1 is MNHEY and CDR2 is SMNVEV in the germline V gene (reference sequence). The CDR3 loop spans 15 amino acids. Trimming stripped 6 bases from V and 2 bases from J, with 11 bases between. Written as DNA, the CDR3 is TGTGCCAGCAGACTGTCTAGTCCTGGGGCCAACGTCCTGACTTTC. Translated: CASRLSSPGANVLTF. The full variable domain, rest sourced from reference TRBV27 and TRBJ2-6, is EAQVTQNPRYLITVTGKKLTVTCSQNMNHEYMSWYRQDPGLGLRQIYYSMNVEVTDKGDVPEGYKVSRKEKRNFPLILESPSPNQTSLYFCASRLSSPGANVLTFGAGSRLTVL.

In this sample, this clonotype turned up a few times. The chain carries TRBV11-2 and TRBJ1-1; D uncertain. Germline CDR1 reads SGHAT; CDR2 reads FQNNGV. Trimming took off 1 base at V and 6 bases at J, with 12 bases between the two ends. This CDR3 has 14 amino acids. The CDR3 nucleotides are TGTGCCAGCAGCTTAGTAATGCCACCCTCTGAAGCTTTCTTT. It translates to CASSLVMPPSEAFF. Using reference TRBV11-2 and TRBJ1-1 for the parts outside the CDR3, the full variable domain is EAGVAQSPRYKIIEKRQSVAFWCNPISGHATLYWYQQILGQGPKLLIQFQNNGVVDDSQLPKDRFSAERLKGVDSTLKIQPAKLEDSAVYLCASSLVMPPSEAFFGQGTRLTVV.

V and J are TRBV28 and TRBJ2-7; no clear D gene. Trimming removed 3 bases at V and 4 bases at J, with 10 bases between. The CDR3 has 13 amino acids. CDR1 is MDHEN, CDR2 SYDVKM, per germline. CDR3 DNA: TGTGCCAGCAGTTTTTTGCCTGTGTACGAGCAGTACTTC. The encoded protein is CASSFLPVYEQYF.

V gene TRBV27 combines with J gene TRBJ2-3, with D unclear. V lost 3 bases to trimming and J lost 3 bases, with 10 bases between them. CDR3 length: 14 amino acids. The germline gives CDR1 MNHEY, CDR2 SMNVEV (reference sequence). CDR3 loop: CASSFRPGTDTQYF. The CDR3 DNA is TGTGCCAGCAGTTTCCGACCCGGGACAGATACGCAGTATTTT.

This clonotype was seen a few times. The gene calls are TRBV20-1 and TRBJ2-1, with 12 nucleotides matching TRBD2. V gave up 6 bases and J gave up 1 base; unmatched junction bases: 4. The CDR3 is made up of 15 amino acids. Germline-derived CDR1 and CDR2 are DFQATT and SNEGSKA (reference sequence). As DNA, the CDR3 is TGCAGTGCGTCTAGCGGGAGGGCGTCCTACAATGAGCAGTTCTTC. Translated, it gives CSASSGRASYNEQFF.

In this sample, this clonotype turned up many times. This chain links TRBV4-1 with TRBJ1-2, with no clear D. Germline V lookup: CDR1 MGHRA, CDR2 YSYEKL. V lost 1 base to trimming and J lost 3 bases, with 12 bases between them. CDR3 size: 15 residues. DNA of the CDR3: TGCGCCAGCAGCCAAGGCGTACGCGTTCACTATGGCTACACCTTC. The encoded protein is CASSQGVRVHYGYTF.